Listed here are 28 T cell receptor beta chains from one sample, sequenced in a study of CD8 T cells in ankylosing spondylitis. MiXCR, applied by TCRdb to the 5' RACE reads, yields one record per CDR3 protein. The sample carries around 250,000 distinct CDR3 sequences, 30% to 35% recorded once. Sequenced: blood, either unsorted or a sorted T cell fraction (not recorded which). These receptors all stem from a male donor with ankylosing spondylitis or in good health (not recorded which).

The genes are TRBV4-2 and TRBJ1-2; D call uncertain. Trimming cost V 1 base and J 5 bases, with 11 bases left between them. Germline V gene data show CDR1 as LGHNA and CDR2 as YNFKEQ. The CDR3 sequence is 14 residues long. In nucleotides, the CDR3 is TGTGCCAGCAGCCAAGGGAGTCAGGCTTATGGCTACACCTTC. Residues: CASSQGSQAYGYTF.

V is TRBV3-1 and J is TRBJ1-6; tentatively, D is TRBD1 (6 bases). The CDR3 loop spans 13 amino acids. CDR1 and CDR2 from the germline V gene are LGHDT and YNNKEL (reference sequence). V lost 5 bases to trimming and J lost 10 bases, with 12 bases between them. The CDR3 DNA follows: TGTGCCAGCAGCTCCAGGGGAGGGTCACCCCTCCACTTT. It specifies CASSSRGGSPLHF.

The V and J genes are TRBV6-4 and TRBJ2-4; D is ambiguous. The germline V gene has CDR1 MRHNA and CDR2 SNTAGT. Trimming removed 5 bases at V and 7 bases at J, with 12 bases between. The CDR3 spans 13 residues. The CDR3 nucleotides read TGTGCCAGCAGTCCTCCCGGATGGAACATTCAGTACTTC. This translates into CASSPPGWNIQYF.

J is TRBJ2-5 and V is TRBV28; the D is unclear. Deletions cut 5 bases from V and 5 bases from J, with 12 bases between. This CDR3 is built from 13 residues. The germline gives CDR1 MDHEN, CDR2 SYDVKM. CDR3 bases: TGTGCCAGCAGTAGAGTACATGGGGAGACCCAGTACTTC. This gives the protein CASSRVHGETQYF.

This clonotype was counted a few times. This chain joins TRBV10-3 and TRBJ2-7; D is perhaps TRBD1 or TRBD2 (5 bases each). V was clipped by 4 bases and J by 2 bases, with 15 bases between them. The CDR3 has 15 amino acids. CDR1 is ENHRY, CDR2 SYGVKD, per germline. CDR3 loop: CAISAGGQGTYEQYF. The DNA of the CDR3 is TGTGCCATCAGTGCAGGCGGGCAGGGAACCTACGAGCAGTACTTC.

In its sample, this clonotype was seen many times. This sequence joins TRBV20-1 and TRBJ1-1; D unresolved. This CDR3 has 12 residues. Germline CDR1 DFQATT, CDR2 SNEGSKA (reference sequence). The V end lost 3 bases, the J end lost 6 bases, and 11 bases lay between the germline ends. CDR3 in amino acids: CSASGLGAEAFF. The CDR3 nucleotides are TGCAGTGCTAGTGGCTTGGGAGCTGAAGCTTTCTTT.

The rearrangement joins TRBV27 to TRBJ2-3; TRBD2 matches 14 bases. V gave up 8 bases and J gave up 5 bases; unmatched junction bases: 3. This CDR3 is built from 14 residues. Germline V lookup: CDR1 MNHEY, CDR2 SMNVEV (reference sequence). The CDR3 protein is CASGTSGGGDTQYF. The CDR3 region has the DNA TGTGCCAGCGGGACTAGCGGGGGAGGAGATACGCAGTATTTT.

Remarks on this clonotype: The junction does not match germline at one end; this may be a read error. CDR3 DNA sequence: TGTGCCAGCAGTTTTCTCAGGGGGTCAAGAGAGGCCCAGTACTTC. This gives the protein CASSFLRGSREAQYF. The gene calls are TRBV12-3 or TRBV12-4 and TRBJ2-5, with 7 bases aligning to TRBD1. CDR3 length: 15 residues.

The chain carries TRBV20-1 and TRBJ2-3, with 8 bases matching TRBD2. V lost 2 bases, J lost 2 bases, and 6 bases stayed unmatched. Germline V gene lookup returns CDR1 DFQATT and CDR2 SNEGSKA (reference sequence). This CDR3 has 15 amino acids. This chain's CDR3 is CSARSLAGHTDTQYF. CDR3 bases: TGCAGTGCTAGAAGCCTAGCGGGCCACACAGATACGCAGTATTTT.

The genes are TRBV29-1 and TRBJ1-1, with unresolved D. The ends were cut back, 5 bases at V and 3 bases at J, with 13 bases in the middle. The CDR3 extends over 13 amino acids. Germline V gives CDR1 SQVTM, CDR2 ANQGSEA. The CDR3 DNA sequence: TGCAGCGTTTCCCCCCGCAGGCACACTGAAGCTTTCTTT. Residues: CSVSPRRHTEAFF.

The CDR3, as DNA: TGTGCCACCAGCAGAGATCGGACGGTTTCGTACGAGCAGTACTTC. Translating gives CATSRDRTVSYEQYF. This chain links TRBV15 with TRBJ2-7; D unresolved. The CDR3 is 15 residues long. Looked up from germline, CDR1 is LNHNV and CDR2 is YYDKDF (reference sequence). Trimming shortened V by 0 bases and J by 4 bases, and 13 bases separated the two germline ends.

The chain combines TRBV7-9 with TRBJ1-4; the match to TRBD1 covers 7 bases. With V trimmed by 0 bases and J by 10 bases, 2 bases remained unmatched. Germline-derived CDR1 and CDR2 are SEHNR and FQNEAQ (reference sequence). This CDR3 is built from 13 residues. The CDR3 protein is CASSLAGGGKLFF. The CDR3 nucleotides read TGTGCCAGCAGCTTAGCAGGGGGCGGAAAACTGTTTTTT. Based on the CDR3 plus reference TRBV7-9 and TRBJ1-4, the full variable domain is DTGVSQNPRHKITKRGQNVTFRCDPISEHNRLYWYRQTLGQGPEFLTYFQNEAQLEKSRLLSDRFSAERPKGSFSTLEIQRTEQGDSAMYLCASSLAGGGKLFFGSGTQLSVL.

The gene calls are TRBV12-3 or TRBV12-4 and TRBJ1-5; 10 positions agree with TRBD1. V shed 2 bases, J shed 5 bases, and the junction held 3 bases outside the gene matches. CDR3 size: 15 residues. The CDR3 sequence is CASSLRQGADQPQHF. The CDR3 DNA follows: TGTGCCAGCAGTTTAAGACAGGGGGCCGATCAGCCCCAGCATTTT.

This clonotype was seen more than once but under ten times. The rearrangement joins TRBV6-5 to TRBJ2-1, with 11 positions matching TRBD1. After removal of 4 bases from V and 2 bases from J, the junction contained 7 bases not matched to a gene. This CDR3 is 17 amino acids long. The V gene's germline CDR1 is MNHEY and CDR2 SVGAGI. CDR3 loop: CASSSSGTGGPYNEQFF. The CDR3 DNA reads TGTGCCAGCAGTTCCTCCGGGACAGGGGGACCCTACAATGAGCAGTTCTTC.

This clonotype has just one count. The V and J genes are TRBV5-1 and TRBJ2-5; TRBD1 is a possible D gene (6 bases). This CDR3 contains 18 residues. In germline, CDR1 is SGHRS, CDR2 YFSETQ. Trimming pared 3 bases from V and 1 base from J, leaving 22 bases between. In nucleotides, the CDR3 is TGCGCCAGCAGCTGGACAGACAGGCCACATGCCTCCCAAGAGACCCAGTACTTC. Translated, it gives CASSWTDRPHASQETQYF.

The gene calls are TRBV6-1 and TRBJ1-1; possible D gene TRBD1, 6 bases. Germline V CDR1 and CDR2: MNHNS, SASEGT. This CDR3 is built from 16 residues. The V and J ends lost 5 bases and 2 bases respectively, with 18 bases between them. The CDR3 sequence is CASSTGGQVPNTEAFF. CDR3 sequence (DNA): TGTGCCAGCAGTACCGGGGGGCAGGTCCCCAACACTGAAGCTTTCTTT.

The chain is built from TRBV27 and TRBJ2-2; possibly TRBD2 for D (5 bases). CDR1 and CDR2 (germline): MNHEY, SMNVEV (reference sequence). The V and J ends lost 3 bases and 1 base respectively, with 12 bases between them. CDR3 length equals 16 residues. The CDR3 spells CASSFLRDRNTGELFF. The CDR3 DNA reads as TGTGCCAGCAGTTTTTTGAGGGATAGGAACACCGGGGAGCTGTTTTTT.

This chain uses TRBV9 with TRBJ2-5; 9 nucleotides match TRBD2. The CDR3 is 15 residues long. Germline V lookup: CDR1 SGDLS, CDR2 YYNGEE. V trimming: 2 bases; J trimming: 5 bases; junction bases outside the gene matches: 7. The CDR3 here is CASSVGGGATETQYF. Here the CDR3 DNA reads TGTGCCAGCAGCGTCGGCGGGGGGGCAACGGAGACCCAGTACTTC.

This rearrangement joins TRBV7-7 to TRBJ2-1; D perhaps matches TRBD1 (6 bases). CDR1 is SSHAT, CDR2 FNYEAQ, per germline (reference sequence). V was clipped by 1 base and J by 6 bases, with 10 bases between them. The CDR3 is made up of 14 amino acids. CDR3 sequence (DNA): TGTGCCAGCAGCTTAGATGGGGGCAGCAATGAGCAGTTCTTC. Its translation is CASSLDGGSNEQFF.

This chain connects TRBV11-2 to TRBJ2-5; the D is unclear. The germline V and J ends were trimmed by 0 bases and 1 base, with 9 bases remaining between them. CDR3 length equals 15 residues. Germline CDR1 and CDR2: SGHAT and FQNNGV. The CDR3 DNA reads TGTGCCAGCAGCTTAGATATGGCGGCCCAAGAGACCCAGTACTTC. Translation: CASSLDMAAQETQYF. The variable domain in full, with the rest retrieved from reference TRBV11-2 and TRBJ2-5, is EAGVAQSPRYKIIEKRQSVAFWCNPISGHATLYWYQQILGQGPKLLIQFQNNGVVDDSQLPKDRFSAERLKGVDSTLKIQPAKLEDSAVYLCASSLDMAAQETQYFGPGTRLLVL.

Only a few counts were recorded for this clonotype. The CDR3 spells CATSRDRNSLSTDTQYF. CDR3 sequence (DNA): TGTGCCACCAGCAGAGATAGAAACAGTTTGAGCACAGATACGCAGTATTTT. The J gene is TRBJ2-3, the V gene TRBV15; D uncertain. Germline V CDR1 and CDR2: LNHNV, YYDKDF (reference sequence). Trimming removed 0 bases at V and 0 bases at J, with 13 bases between. This CDR3 is 17 amino acids long. The full variable domain, rest sourced from reference TRBV15 and TRBJ2-3, is DAMVIQNPRYQVTQFGKPVTLSCSQTLNHNVMYWYQQKSSQAPKLLFHYYDKDFNNEADTPDNFQSRRPNTSFCFLDIRSPGLGDTAMYLCATSRDRNSLSTDTQYFGPGTRLTVL.

The count of this clonotype is one. V gene TRBV20-1 combines with J gene TRBJ2-7, with 9 bases that match TRBD2. Germline V gene data show CDR1 as DFQATT and CDR2 as SNEGSKA (reference sequence). The J segment lost 7 bases and the V segment lost 6 bases, leaving 10 bases of the junction unmatched. The CDR3 has 13 amino acids. For the CDR3, the DNA is TGCAGTGCAGCCGGGACTAGCTTTCATGAGCAGTACTTC. Amino acids: CSAAGTSFHEQYF.

This chain links TRBV27 with TRBJ1-4, with a weak D call TRBD1 (5 bases). The germline V gene encodes CDR1 MNHEY and CDR2 SMNVEV (reference sequence). V gave up 5 bases and J gave up 12 bases, with 22 bases separating them. The CDR3 is made up of 15 amino acids. CDR3 DNA sequence: TGTGCCAGCAGTCCCGAGACCGGGGCACGGGGTCAACTGTTTTTT. It translates to CASSPETGARGQLFF.

This clonotype was seen a few times. This chain connects TRBV20-1 to TRBJ2-7, with D perhaps TRBD1 (6 bases). In germline, CDR1 is DFQATT, CDR2 SNEGSKA (reference sequence). CDR3 length: 13 amino acids. The V end was cut by 3 bases, the J end by 2 bases, with 11 bases between. CDR3 nucleotides: TGCAGTGCTAGTCGGCAGGGGACCTACGAGCAGTACTTC. Residues: CSASRQGTYEQYF.

This clonotype has a handful of counts. The rearrangement uses TRBV6-1 and TRBJ1-2; 10 bases agree with TRBD1. This CDR3 spans 13 amino acids. V shed 7 bases and J 6 bases; nucleotides not matched to a gene: 5. CDR1 and CDR2 (germline): MNHNS, SASEGT. The chain's CDR3 is CASTPGQGNGYTF. The CDR3 nucleotides are TGTGCCAGCACTCCGGGACAGGGGAATGGCTACACCTTC.

The chain links TRBV3-1 to TRBJ1-3; no definite D call. This CDR3 has 16 residues. Germline CDR1 reads LGHDT; CDR2 reads YNNKEL (reference sequence). The ends were cut back, 1 base at V and 2 bases at J, with 12 bases in the middle. CDR3 residues: CASSQVFTAAGNTIYF. For the CDR3, the DNA is TGTGCCAGCAGCCAAGTCTTTACAGCCGCTGGAAACACCATATATTTT. Drawing the rest from reference TRBV3-1 and TRBJ1-3, the complete variable domain is DTAVSQTPKYLVTQMGNDKSIKCEQNLGHDTMYWYKQDSKKFLKIMFSYNNKELIINETVPNRFSPKSPDKAHLNLHINSLELGDSAVYFCASSQVFTAAGNTIYFGEGSWLTVV.

This clonotype has more than one count but fewer than ten. The chain joins TRBV20-1 to TRBJ2-4, with D possibly being TRBD1 (6 bases). Germline V gene lookup returns CDR1 DFQATT and CDR2 SNEGSKA (reference sequence). V was trimmed by 6 bases and J by 7 bases, leaving 16 bases between them. This CDR3 spans 13 amino acids. The chain's CDR3 is CSARTGLENIQYF. The CDR3 nucleotides read TGCAGTGCCCGAACAGGGTTAGAGAACATTCAGTACTTC.

This chain uses TRBV15 with TRBJ2-1; 10 positions agree with TRBD2. CDR3 length equals 16 residues. The germline V gene has CDR1 LNHNV and CDR2 YYDKDF (reference sequence). Trimming at V came to 5 bases and at J to 2 bases, leaving 6 bases not matched to a gene. The CDR3 here is CATSAPSGGTYNEQFF. Here the CDR3 DNA reads TGTGCCACCAGCGCGCCTAGCGGGGGAACCTACAATGAGCAGTTCTTC.